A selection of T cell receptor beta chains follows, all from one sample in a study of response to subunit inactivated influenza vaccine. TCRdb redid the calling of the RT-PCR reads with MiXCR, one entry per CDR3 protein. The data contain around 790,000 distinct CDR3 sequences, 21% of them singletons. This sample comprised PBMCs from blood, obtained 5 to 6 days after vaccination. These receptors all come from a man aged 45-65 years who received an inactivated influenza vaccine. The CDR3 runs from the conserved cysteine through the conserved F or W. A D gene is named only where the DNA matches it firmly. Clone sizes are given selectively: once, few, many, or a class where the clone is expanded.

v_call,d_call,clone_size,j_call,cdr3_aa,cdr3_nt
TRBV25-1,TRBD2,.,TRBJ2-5,CASSRLAGGTYQETQYF,TGTGCCAGCAGTAGACTCGCGGGAGGGACGTACCAAGAGACCCAGTACTTC
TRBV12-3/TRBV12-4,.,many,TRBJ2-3,CASLGTVTDTQYF,TGTGCCAGCCTTGGGACTGTCACAGATACGCAGTATTTT
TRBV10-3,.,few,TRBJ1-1,CANQGDSGTEAFF,TGTGCCAATCAGGGCGACAGCGGCACTGAAGCTTTCTTT
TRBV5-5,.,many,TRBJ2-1,CASSLAGANYNEQFF,TGTGCCAGCAGCTTGGCAGGGGCAAACTACAATGAGCAGTTCTTC
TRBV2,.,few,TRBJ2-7,CASTEDNYSYEQYF,TGTGCCAGCACGGAGGACAACTACTCCTACGAGCAGTACTTC
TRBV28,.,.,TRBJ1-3,CASSSAGTQIF,TGTGCCAGCAGTTCTGCCGGGACACAGATTTTT
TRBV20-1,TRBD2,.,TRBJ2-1,CSARPPLAGGWEQFF,TGCAGTGCTAGACCGCCTCTAGCGGGGGGGTGGGAGCAGTTCTTC
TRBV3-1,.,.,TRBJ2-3,CASSPSGGRADTQYF,TGTGCCAGCAGCCCCTCGGGGGGCCGGGCAGATACGCAGTATTTT
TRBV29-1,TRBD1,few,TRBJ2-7,CSVEDTGGPYEQYF,TGCAGCGTGGAAGACACAGGGGGTCCCTACGAGCAGTACTTC
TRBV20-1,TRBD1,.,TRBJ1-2,CSAGTGTAIYGYTF,TGCAGTGCGGGTACCGGGACAGCCATCTATGGCTACACCTTC
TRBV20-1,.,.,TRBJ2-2,CSASGQNTGELFF,TGCAGTGCCTCGGGACAGAACACCGGGGAGCTGTTTTTT
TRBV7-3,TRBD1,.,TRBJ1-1,CASSLTGQGGGTEAFF,TGTGCCAGCAGCTTAACCGGACAGGGCGGCGGCACTGAAGCTTTCTTT
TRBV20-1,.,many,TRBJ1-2,CSGKGTGAGNYGYTF,TGCAGTGGAAAGGGTACAGGTGCAGGAAACTATGGCTACACCTTC
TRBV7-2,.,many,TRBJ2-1,CASSLYGSRNEQFF,TGTGCCAGCAGCTTATACGGGAGTAGGAATGAGCAGTTCTTC
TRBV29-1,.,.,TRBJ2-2,CSVAPGPGELFF,TGCAGCGTCGCGCCGGGCCCCGGGGAGCTGTTTTTT
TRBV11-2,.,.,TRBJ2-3,CASSATGTLNTDTQYF,TGTGCCAGCAGCGCCACCGGGACTCTAAACACAGATACGCAGTATTTT
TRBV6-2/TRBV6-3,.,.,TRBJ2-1,CASSYSNGGQFF,TGTGCCAGCAGTTACTCGAATGGGGGGCAGTTCTTC
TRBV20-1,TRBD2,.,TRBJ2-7,CSARERGGLEQYF,TGCAGTGCTAGAGAGCGGGGGGGCCTCGAGCAGTACTTC
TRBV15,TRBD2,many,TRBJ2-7,CATSRDRLAGVRSYEQYF,TGTGCCACCAGCAGAGATAGGCTAGCGGGCGTCCGCTCCTACGAGCAGTACTTC
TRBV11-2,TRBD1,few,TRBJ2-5,CASSLAGQGLKTQYF,TGTGCCAGCAGCTTAGCAGGACAGGGACTGAAGACCCAGTACTTC
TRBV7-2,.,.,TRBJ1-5,CASRWGADSNQPQHF,TGTGCCAGCAGATGGGGGGCCGATAGCAATCAGCCCCAGCATTTT
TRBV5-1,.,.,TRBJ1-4,CASSLGDRYKNEKLFF,TGCGCCAGCAGCTTGGGAGACAGGTACAAGAATGAAAAACTGTTTTTT
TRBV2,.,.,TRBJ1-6,CASSSGPVQNSPLHF,TGTGCCAGCAGTTCTGGGCCAGTCCAGAATTCACCCCTCCACTTT
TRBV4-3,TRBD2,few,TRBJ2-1,CASSQDPSGGYYNEQFF,TGCGCCAGCAGCCAAGATCCTAGCGGGGGCTACTACAATGAGCAGTTCTTC
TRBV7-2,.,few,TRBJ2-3,CASSRAGTVTDTQYF,TGTGCCAGCAGCCGAGCGGGGACAGTCACAGATACGCAGTATTTT
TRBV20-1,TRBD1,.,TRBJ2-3,CSAPMRTGSTDTQYF,TGCAGTGCCCCAATGAGGACAGGCTCCACAGATACGCAGTATTTT
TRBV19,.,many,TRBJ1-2,CASSWGRGNYGYTF,TGTGCCAGTAGCTGGGGCAGGGGAAACTATGGCTACACCTTC
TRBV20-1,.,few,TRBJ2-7,CSATPGDEQYF,TGCAGTGCTACTCCAGGGGACGAGCAGTACTTC
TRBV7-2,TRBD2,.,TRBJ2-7,CASSRDYLYEQYF,TGTGCCAGCAGCAGGGACTACCTCTACGAGCAGTACTTC
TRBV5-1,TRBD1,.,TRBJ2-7,CASSQTGTGTYEQYF,TGCGCCAGCAGCCAAACCGGGACAGGCACTTACGAGCAGTACTTC
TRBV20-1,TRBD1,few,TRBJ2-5,CSAPPPGQGFEETQYF,TGCAGTGCTCCCCCCCCGGGACAGGGGTTTGAGGAGACCCAGTACTTC
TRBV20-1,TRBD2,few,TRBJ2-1,CSARSHSGRGNEQFF,TGCAGTGCTAGATCTCACAGCGGGAGGGGCAATGAGCAGTTCTTC
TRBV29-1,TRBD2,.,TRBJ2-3,CSVEYWREVDTQYF,TGCAGCGTTGAATATTGGCGGGAGGTGGATACGCAGTATTTT
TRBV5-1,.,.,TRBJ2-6,CASSLASVEANVLTF,TGCGCCAGCAGCTTGGCAAGTGTTGAGGCCAACGTCCTGACTTTC
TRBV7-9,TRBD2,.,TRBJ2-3,CASRFSGAFTDTQYF,TGTGCCAGCAGATTTAGCGGGGCCTTCACAGATACGCAGTATTTT
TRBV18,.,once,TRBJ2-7,CASSPPEYRYEQYF,TGTGCCAGCTCACCACCTGAGTACCGATACGAGCAGTACTTC
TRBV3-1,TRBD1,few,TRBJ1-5,CASSQDPGGSNQPQHF,TGTGCCAGCAGCCAAGATCCAGGGGGTAGCAATCAGCCCCAGCATTTT
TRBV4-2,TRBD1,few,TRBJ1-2,CASALRDREGYGYTF,TGTGCCAGCGCCCTCCGGGACAGGGAAGGATATGGCTACACCTTC
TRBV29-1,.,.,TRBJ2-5,CSVEVDRETQYF,TGCAGCGTTGAAGTCGACAGAGAGACCCAGTACTTC
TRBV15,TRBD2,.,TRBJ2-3,CAAASGRADTQYF,TGTGCCGCGGCTAGCGGGAGGGCAGATACGCAGTATTTT
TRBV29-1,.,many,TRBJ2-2,CSVLKGNTGELFF,TGCAGCGTTCTTAAAGGGAACACCGGGGAGCTGTTTTTT
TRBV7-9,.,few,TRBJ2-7,CASSEPGSGNEQYF,TGTGCCAGCTCTGAACCGGGGAGTGGGAACGAGCAGTACTTC
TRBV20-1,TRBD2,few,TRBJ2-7,CIPKREKDLEQYF,TGCATTCCGAAGCGGGAGAAGGATCTCGAGCAGTACTTC
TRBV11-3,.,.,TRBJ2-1,CASSRATEYNEQFF,TGTGCCAGCAGCCGAGCCACAGAATACAATGAGCAGTTCTTC
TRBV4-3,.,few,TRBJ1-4,CASSQVLTRAWNEKLFF,TGCGCCAGCAGCCAAGTATTAACCAGGGCATGGAATGAAAAACTGTTTTTT
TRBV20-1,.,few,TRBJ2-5,CSARVGSRQETQYF,TGCAGTGCTAGAGTCGGGAGCAGGCAAGAGACCCAGTACTTC
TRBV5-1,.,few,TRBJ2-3,CASSSTGYRVSTDTQYF,TGCGCCAGCAGCTCTACAGGGTACCGGGTTAGCACAGATACGCAGTATTTT
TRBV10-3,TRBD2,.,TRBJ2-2,CAIRGTSGRRTGALFF,TGTGCCATCAGGGGGACTAGCGGGAGACGCACCGGGGCGCTGTTTTTT
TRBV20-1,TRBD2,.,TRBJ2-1,CSASWVAGGPYNEQFF,TGCAGTGCTAGCTGGGTAGCGGGGGGTCCCTACAATGAGCAGTTCTTC
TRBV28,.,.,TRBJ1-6,CASMGMYWGNSPLHF,TGTGCCAGCATGGGGATGTACTGGGGGAATTCACCCCTCCACTTT
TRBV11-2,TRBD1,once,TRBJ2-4,CASRTGTGILTKNIQYF,TGTGCCAGCAGAACCGGGACAGGGATTCTAACCAAAAACATTCAGTACTTC
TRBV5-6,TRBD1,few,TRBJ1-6,CASSVRQGTRHF,TGTGCCAGCAGCGTAAGACAGGGGACGCGCCACTTT
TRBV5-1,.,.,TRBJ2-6,CASSPNMGTGANVLTF,TGCGCCAGCAGCCCCAACATGGGGACCGGGGCCAACGTCCTGACTTTC
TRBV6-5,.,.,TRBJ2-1,CASSYLHGGAVEQFF,TGTGCCAGCAGTTACCTTCACGGCGGGGCCGTTGAGCAGTTCTTC
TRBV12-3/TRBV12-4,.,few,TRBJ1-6,CASSFKGPNSPLHF,TGTGCCAGCAGTTTTAAGGGGCCCAATTCACCCCTCCACTTT
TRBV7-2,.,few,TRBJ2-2,CASAQNGELFF,TGTGCCAGCGCCCAAAACGGGGAGCTGTTTTTT
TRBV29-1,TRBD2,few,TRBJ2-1,CSVDRLAGRGEQFF,TGCAGCGTTGATAGGCTAGCGGGAAGGGGGGAGCAGTTCTTC